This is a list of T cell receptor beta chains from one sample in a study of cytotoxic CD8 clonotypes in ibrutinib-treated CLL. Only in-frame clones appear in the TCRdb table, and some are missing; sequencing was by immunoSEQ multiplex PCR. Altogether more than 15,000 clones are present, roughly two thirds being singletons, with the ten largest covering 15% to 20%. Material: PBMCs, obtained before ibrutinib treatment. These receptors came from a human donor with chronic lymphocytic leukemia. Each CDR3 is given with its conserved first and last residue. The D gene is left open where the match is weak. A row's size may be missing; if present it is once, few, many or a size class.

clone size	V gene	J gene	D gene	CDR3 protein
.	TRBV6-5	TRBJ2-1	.	CASSYRGLSSNEQFF
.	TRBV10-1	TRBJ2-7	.	CASSPGLSYEQYF
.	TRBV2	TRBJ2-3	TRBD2	CASSGGTSGGRDTQYF
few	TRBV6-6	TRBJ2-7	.	CASSYRPGTGGEQYF
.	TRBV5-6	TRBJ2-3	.	CASSLSRDTQYF
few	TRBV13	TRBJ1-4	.	CASSLGEKLFF
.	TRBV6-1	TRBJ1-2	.	CASSENYRVNYGYTF
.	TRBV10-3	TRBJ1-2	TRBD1	CAISEQGVYGYTF
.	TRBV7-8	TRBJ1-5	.	CASSLVGVGQPQHF
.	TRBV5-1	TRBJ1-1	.	CASAGQRGTEAFF
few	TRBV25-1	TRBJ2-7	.	CASSWETGGGSYEQYF
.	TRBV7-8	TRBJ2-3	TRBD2	CASSLEVLAGTTDTQYF
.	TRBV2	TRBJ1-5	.	CASSGDPGVFQPQHF
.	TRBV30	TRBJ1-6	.	CAWKLGGVHGNSPLHF
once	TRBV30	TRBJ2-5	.	CAWSVSRSGGETQYF
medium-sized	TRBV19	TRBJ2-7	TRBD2	CASSLDSGSLYEQYF
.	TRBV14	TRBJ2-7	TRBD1	CASSQRQGPYEQYF
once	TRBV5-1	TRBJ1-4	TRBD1	CASSPRDRGQGKLFF
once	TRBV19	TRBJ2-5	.	CASSRTTQETQYF
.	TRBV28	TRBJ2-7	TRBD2	CASSLAGGRSYEQYF
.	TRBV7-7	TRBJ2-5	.	CASSLGRTETQYF
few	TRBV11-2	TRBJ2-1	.	CASSSRGQGRRLSNEQFF
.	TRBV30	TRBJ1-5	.	CAWSGGNQPQHF
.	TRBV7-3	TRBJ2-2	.	CASSPGWRGTGELFF
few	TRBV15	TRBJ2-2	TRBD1	CATSREQGLTGELFF
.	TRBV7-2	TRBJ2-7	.	CASSKGQSPYEQYF
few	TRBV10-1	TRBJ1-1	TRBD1	CASSAGTGGGTEAFF
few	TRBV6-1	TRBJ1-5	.	CASSEVGQPQHF
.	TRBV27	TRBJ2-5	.	CASKGRPELQETQYF
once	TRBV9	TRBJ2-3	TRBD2	CASSGSGGTADTQYF
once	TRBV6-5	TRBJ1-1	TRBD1	CASSTGTGNKAFF
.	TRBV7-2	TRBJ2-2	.	CASSRLPRNTGELFF
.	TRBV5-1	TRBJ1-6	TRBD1	CASSLGDRGYNSPLHF
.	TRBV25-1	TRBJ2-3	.	CASSPPRGSRDTQYF
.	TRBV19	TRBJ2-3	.	CAISLSMLGRDTQYF
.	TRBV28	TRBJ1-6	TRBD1	CASSRDRFNSPLHF
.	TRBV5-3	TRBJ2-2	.	CARSLGWRDLNTGELFF
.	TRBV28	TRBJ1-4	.	CARGIRGITNEKLFF
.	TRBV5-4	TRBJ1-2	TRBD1	CASSPNGQGPYGYTF
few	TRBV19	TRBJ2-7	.	CASSIGAVSSYEQYF
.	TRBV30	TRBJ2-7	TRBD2	CAWSVGAGGQYEQYF
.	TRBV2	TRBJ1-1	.	CASRAPGVGTEAFF
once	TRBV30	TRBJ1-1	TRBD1	CAWSSPTGGGREAFF
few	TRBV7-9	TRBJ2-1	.	CASSPTTVGDEQFF
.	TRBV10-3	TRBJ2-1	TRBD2	CAISSLGGGINNEQFF
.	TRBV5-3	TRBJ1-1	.	CASSWEKGLNTEAFF
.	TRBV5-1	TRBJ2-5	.	CASSLGGLKETQYF
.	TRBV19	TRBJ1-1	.	CASVGELDTEAFF
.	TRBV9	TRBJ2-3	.	CASSGSRGDTQYF
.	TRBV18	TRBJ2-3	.	CASSPPPTDTQYF
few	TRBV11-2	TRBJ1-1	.	CASSFRVNEAFF
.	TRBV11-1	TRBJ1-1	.	CASSPGTGNTEAFF
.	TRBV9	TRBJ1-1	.	CASRKTEAFF
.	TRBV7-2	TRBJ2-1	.	CASSQGWGGDNEQFF